Detailed here is one T cell receptor beta chain. Its antigen remains unidentified. This sample was taken from a study of shared clonotypes between healthy human individuals. The CDR3 runs to 15 residues. Germline CDR1 is MNHNS and CDR2 is SASEGT. V was cut by 6 bases and J by 1 base, with 14 bases left in between. Study-level findings and limits: Investigators collected only blood, and repertoires in tissues likely differ. A few donors had about 5.1% of their naive CD4 clonotypes in common. Naive subsets tended to show greater estimated richness than memory subsets.

Sequencing used immunoSEQ multiplex PCR; TCRdb keeps in-frame clones, though not all of them. The data contain 2 million to 2.5 million clones, just over 90% of them singletons. The source material was naive CD4+ T cells from PBMCs. Subset given: CD45RA+ positively selected. This sequence joins TRBV6-1 and TRBJ2-3; weak D call: TRBD1 (5 bases). The receptor's source is a man between 18 and 29 years old in good health. Some clones in this sample may be carry-over from other donors' samples. The CDR3 nucleotides are TGTGCCAGCAGGGCAAGGGGTGAACGCACAGATACGCAGTATTTT. Translating it yields CASRARGERTDTQYF.